The 5 T cell receptor beta chains presented below share a single source sample, sequenced in a study of long-term antiretroviral therapy in people with HIV. This was the immunoSEQ v3.0 assay at survey level. Generated by immunoSEQ multiplex PCR, the TCRdb table keeps only in-frame clones and is missing some. The sample yields about 20,000 clones, around 89% seen once. The material was unsorted PBMCs, obtained 4.2 years after starting antiretroviral therapy. Receptor source: a man between 50 and 59 years old with HIV.

This clone occurred once. This chain uses TRBV19 with TRBJ2-7; TRBD1 matches at 7 bases. Trimming cost V 4 bases and J 3 bases; bases outside gene matches: 3. Germline loops: CDR1 LNHDA, CDR2 SQIVND (reference sequence). This CDR3 has 13 amino acids. CDR3: CASSNWDSYEQYF. The CDR3 region has the DNA TGTGCCAGTAGTAATTGGGACAGCTACGAGCAGTACTTC.

The chain couples TRBV5-1 to TRBJ1-1; possible D gene TRBD1, 6 bases. CDR1 and CDR2 (germline): SGHRS, YFSETQ. Trimming took 5 bases from V and 2 from J, leaving 22 bases between them. This CDR3 is 17 amino acids long. The CDR3 region is CASSFSQGIGLNTEAFF. The CDR3 DNA follows: TGCGCCAGCAGTTTTTCCCAGGGGATTGGGTTAAACACTGAAGCTTTCTTT.

This chain links TRBV6-6 with TRBJ1-6, with a tentative D call TRBD1 (6 bases). Per the germline V gene, CDR1 is MNHNY and CDR2 is SVGAGI (reference sequence). This CDR3 is built from 15 residues. Trimming stripped 3 bases from V and 9 bases from J, with 15 bases between. The CDR3 spells CASSYPLGAGSPLHF. Written as DNA, the CDR3 is TGTGCCAGCAGTTATCCCCTGGGGGCGGGTTCACCCCTCCACTTT.

This clone was observed a single time. The chain couples TRBV10-2 to TRBJ1-1; no clear D gene. Germline CDR1 is WSHSY and CDR2 is SAAADI. CDR3 length equals 12 residues. V lost 7 bases, J lost 3 bases, and 9 bases lay in between. The CDR3 DNA reads as TGCGCCAGCAAGGTCAGTGACACTGAAGCTTTCTTT. This translates into CASKVSDTEAFF.

The V gene is TRBV5-1, the J gene TRBJ2-1; 11 nucleotides align to TRBD1. After removal of 4 bases from V and 5 bases from J, the junction contained 5 bases not matched to a gene. Germline V lookup: CDR1 SGHRS, CDR2 YFSETQ. The CDR3 totals 15 residues. The CDR3 DNA sequence: TGCGCCAGCAGCCCAGGACAGGGGGCCGACAATGAGCAGTTCTTC. Translation gives CASSPGQGADNEQFF.